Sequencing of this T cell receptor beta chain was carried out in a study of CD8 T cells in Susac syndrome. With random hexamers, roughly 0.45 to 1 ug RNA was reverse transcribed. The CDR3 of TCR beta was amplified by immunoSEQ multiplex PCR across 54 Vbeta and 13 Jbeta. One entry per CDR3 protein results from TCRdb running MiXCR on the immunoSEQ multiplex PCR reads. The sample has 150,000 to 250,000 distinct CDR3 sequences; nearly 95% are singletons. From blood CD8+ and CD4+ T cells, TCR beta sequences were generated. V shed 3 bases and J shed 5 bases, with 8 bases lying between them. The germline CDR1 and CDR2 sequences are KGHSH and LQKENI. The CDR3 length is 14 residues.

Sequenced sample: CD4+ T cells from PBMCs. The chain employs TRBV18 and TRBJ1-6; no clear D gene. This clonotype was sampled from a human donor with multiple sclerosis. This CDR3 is CASSPGLNNSPLHF. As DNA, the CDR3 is TGTGCCAGCTCACCCGGGCTGAATAATTCACCCCTCCACTTT.